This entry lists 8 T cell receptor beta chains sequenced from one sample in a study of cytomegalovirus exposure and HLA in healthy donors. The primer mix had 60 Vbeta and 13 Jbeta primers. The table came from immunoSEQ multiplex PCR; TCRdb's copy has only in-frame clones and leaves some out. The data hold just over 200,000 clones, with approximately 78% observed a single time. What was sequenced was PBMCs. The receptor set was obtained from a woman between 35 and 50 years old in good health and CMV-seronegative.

The CDR3 reads CASSLAEDSRKYGYTF. The CDR3 DNA sequence: TGCGCCAGCAGCTTGGCCGAGGACTCCCGGAAGTATGGCTACACCTTC. The rearrangement joins TRBV5-1 to TRBJ1-2; D unresolved. The CDR3 runs 16 residues. From germline, CDR1 is SGHRS and CDR2 YFSETQ. Deletions cut 0 bases from V and 5 bases from J, with 17 bases between.

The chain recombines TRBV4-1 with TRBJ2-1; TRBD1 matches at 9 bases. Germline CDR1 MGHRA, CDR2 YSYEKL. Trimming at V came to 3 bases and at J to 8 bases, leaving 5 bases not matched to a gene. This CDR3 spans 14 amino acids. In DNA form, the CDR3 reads TGCGCCAGCAGCCACGGACAGGGGAGCGATGAGCAGTTCTTC. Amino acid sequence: CASSHGQGSDEQFF.

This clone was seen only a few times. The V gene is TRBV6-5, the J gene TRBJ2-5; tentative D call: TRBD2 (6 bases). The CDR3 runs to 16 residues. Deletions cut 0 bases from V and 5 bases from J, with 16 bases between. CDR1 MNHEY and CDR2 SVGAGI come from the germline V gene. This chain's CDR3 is CASSYSRSGGVETQYF. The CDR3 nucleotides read TGTGCCAGCAGTTACTCCCGGTCCGGGGGTGTGGAGACCCAGTACTTC.

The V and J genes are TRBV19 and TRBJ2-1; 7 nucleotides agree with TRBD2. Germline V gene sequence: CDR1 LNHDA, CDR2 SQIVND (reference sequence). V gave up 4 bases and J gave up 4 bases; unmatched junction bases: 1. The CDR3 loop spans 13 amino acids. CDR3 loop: CASSTSGYNEQFF. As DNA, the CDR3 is TGTGCCAGTAGTACTAGCGGTTACAATGAGCAGTTCTTC. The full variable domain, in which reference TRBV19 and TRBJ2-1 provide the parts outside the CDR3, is DGGITQSPKYLFRKEGQNVTLSCEQNLNHDAMYWYRQDPGQGLRLIYYSQIVNDFQKGDIAEGYSVSREKKESFPLTVTSAQKNPTAFYLCASSTSGYNEQFFGPGTRLTVL.

CDR3 amino acids: CASSLTGWNTEAFF. As DNA, the CDR3 is TGTGCCAGCAGCTTGACAGGGTGGAACACTGAAGCTTTCTTT. The chain employs TRBV7-3 and TRBJ1-1, with 7 positions matching TRBD1. CDR1 and CDR2 from the germline V gene are SGHTA and FQGTGA. This CDR3 spans 14 amino acids. Unmatched junction bases numbered 2, after V lost 3 bases and J lost 1 base. The full variable domain, in which reference TRBV7-3 and TRBJ1-1 provide the parts outside the CDR3, is GAGVSQTPSNKVTEKGKYVELRCDPISGHTALYWYRQSLGQGPEFLIYFQGTGAADDSGLPNDRFFAVRPEGSVSTLKIQRTERGDSAVYLCASSLTGWNTEAFFGQGTRLTVV.

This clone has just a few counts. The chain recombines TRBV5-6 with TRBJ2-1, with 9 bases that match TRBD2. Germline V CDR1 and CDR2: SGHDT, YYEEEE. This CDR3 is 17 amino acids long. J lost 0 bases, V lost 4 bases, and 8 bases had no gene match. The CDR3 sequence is CASSTGGGGDSYNEQFF. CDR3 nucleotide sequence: TGTGCCAGCAGCACCGGCGGCGGGGGGGACTCCTACAATGAGCAGTTCTTC.

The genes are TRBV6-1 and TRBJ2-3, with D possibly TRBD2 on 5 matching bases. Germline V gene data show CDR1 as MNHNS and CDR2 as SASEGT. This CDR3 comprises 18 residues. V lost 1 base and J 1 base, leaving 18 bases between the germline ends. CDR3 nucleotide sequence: TGTGCCAGCAGTGAAGATTGGCCTGGCCGGGGAGGCACAGATACGCAGTATTTT. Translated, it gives CASSEDWPGRGGTDTQYF.

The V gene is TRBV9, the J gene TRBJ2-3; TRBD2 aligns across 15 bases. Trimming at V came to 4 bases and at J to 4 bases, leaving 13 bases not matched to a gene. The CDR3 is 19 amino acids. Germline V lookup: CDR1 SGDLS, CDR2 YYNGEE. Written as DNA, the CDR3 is TGTGCCAGCAGCCCCTCCCCCCCCGGACTAGCGGGAGGGTCAGATACGCAGTATTTT. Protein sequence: CASSPSPPGLAGGSDTQYF.